Listed below are T cell receptor beta chains from one sample, sequenced in a study of cytomegalovirus exposure and HLA in healthy donors. The assay was immunoSEQ multiplex PCR, and TCRdb's table has in-frame clones only and misses some. The data show 90,000 to 120,000 clones, with about 72% seen just once and roughly 2.1% held by the top ten. Sequencing was carried out using PBMCs. Receptor source: a man aged 18-30 years in good health and CMV-seronegative. Each CDR3 is given with its conserved first and last residue. A D gene is named only where the DNA matches it firmly. Rows may omit the clone size; those that give it use once, few, many or a size class.

J gene	V gene	D gene	clone size	CDR3 DNA	CDR3 protein
TRBJ1-2	TRBV4-2	-	once	TGTGCCAGCAGGGATATTGGCAGGGAAGGCGGCTACACCTTC	CASRDIGREGGYTF
TRBJ1-1	TRBV4-2	-	-	TGTGCCAGCAGCCAAGCAGGGATCGGGAACACTGAAGCTTTCTTT	CASSQAGIGNTEAFF
TRBJ1-1	TRBV7-2	-	few	TGTGCCAGCAGCTTTAGGGGCGCCCGGACTGAAGCTTTCTTT	CASSFRGARTEAFF
TRBJ1-1	TRBV6-5	TRBD1	-	TGTGCCAGCAGTTACACCCCAACCGGACAGGGCACTGAAGCTTTCTTT	CASSYTPTGQGTEAFF
TRBJ1-5	TRBV15	-	-	TGTGCCACCAGCAGACGATGGGACACAGGGAGGGGTCAGCCCCAGCATTTT	CATSRRWDTGRGQPQHF
TRBJ1-2	TRBV29-1	-	-	TGCAGCGTTGAAGGGAGATCTTCTCCGGCCTACCCCTTC	CSVEGRSSPAYPF
TRBJ2-7	TRBV5-1	-	-	TGTGCCAGCAGCCGCCGGGACTCAGCCCACGAGCAGTACTTC	CASSRRDSAHEQYF
TRBJ2-7	TRBV15	TRBD1	-	TGTGCCACCAGCAGAGGAGGAGACAGGGCATCCTTCGAGCAGTACTTC	CATSRGGDRASFEQYF
TRBJ1-1	TRBV20-1	TRBD1	-	TGCAGTGCTCGACAGGGGGCGCGAGCTTTCTTT	CSARQGARAFF
TRBJ1-2	TRBV27	-	-	TGTGCCAGCAGTTTATCGCCGGGATATGGCTACACCTTC	CASSLSPGYGYTF
TRBJ2-5	TRBV23-1	-	few	TGCGCCAGCAGGCAGGGGAGCGAGGAGACCCAGTACTTC	CASRQGSEETQYF
TRBJ2-7	TRBV2	TRBD1	-	TGTGCCAGCAGCGCAGATAGGGGACAGGGTGGCGAGCAGTACTTC	CASSADRGQGGEQYF
TRBJ1-2	TRBV6-5	-	-	TGTGCCAGCAGACAAACCGGGACATTTGGCTACCCCTTC	CASRQTGTFGYPF
TRBJ1-5	TRBV27	-	-	TGTGCCAGCAGTTTAGCAGTAAATCAGCCCCAGCATTTT	CASSLAVNQPQHF
TRBJ1-5	TRBV28	-	once	TGTGCCAGCAGGGGAGGGGGGTCCGCTCAGCCCCAGCATTTT	CASRGGGSAQPQHF
TRBJ2-5	TRBV5-4	TRBD2	-	TGTGCCAGCAGGTCGGTCTCGGGAGGCGGAGAGACCCAGTACTTC	CASRSVSGGGETQYF
TRBJ2-5	TRBV7-3	-	-	TGTGCCAGCAGCTTAACAGGGGGGGTTATGGAGACCCAGTACTTC	CASSLTGGVMETQYF
TRBJ2-2	TRBV27	TRBD2	-	TGTGCCAGCAGTCGAGGGACTAGCGGTAACACCGGGGAGCTGTTTTTT	CASSRGTSGNTGELFF
TRBJ2-3	TRBV7-3	-	-	TGTGCCAGCAGCGTGGGACTCGGCCAAGATACGCAGTATTTT	CASSVGLGQDTQYF
TRBJ1-1	TRBV27	TRBD1	once	TGTGCCAGCAGTCCAGGGACAGGGGTGAGCACTGAAGCTTTCTTT	CASSPGTGVSTEAFF